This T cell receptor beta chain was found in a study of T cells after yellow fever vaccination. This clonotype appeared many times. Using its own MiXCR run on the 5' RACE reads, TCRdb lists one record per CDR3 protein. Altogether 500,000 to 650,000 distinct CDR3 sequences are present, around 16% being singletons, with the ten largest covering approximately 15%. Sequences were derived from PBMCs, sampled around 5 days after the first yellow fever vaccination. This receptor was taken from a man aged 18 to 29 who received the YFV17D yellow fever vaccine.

The CDR3: CASSSAEYYGYTF. CDR3 in DNA: TGTGCCAGCAGCTCCGCAGAATACTATGGCTACACCTTC. V usage is TRBV7-2 and J usage is TRBJ1-2; D gene ambiguous. Germline loops: CDR1 SGHTA, CDR2 FQGNSA. V gave up 4 bases and J gave up 3 bases, with 9 bases separating them. The CDR3 contains 13 residues.